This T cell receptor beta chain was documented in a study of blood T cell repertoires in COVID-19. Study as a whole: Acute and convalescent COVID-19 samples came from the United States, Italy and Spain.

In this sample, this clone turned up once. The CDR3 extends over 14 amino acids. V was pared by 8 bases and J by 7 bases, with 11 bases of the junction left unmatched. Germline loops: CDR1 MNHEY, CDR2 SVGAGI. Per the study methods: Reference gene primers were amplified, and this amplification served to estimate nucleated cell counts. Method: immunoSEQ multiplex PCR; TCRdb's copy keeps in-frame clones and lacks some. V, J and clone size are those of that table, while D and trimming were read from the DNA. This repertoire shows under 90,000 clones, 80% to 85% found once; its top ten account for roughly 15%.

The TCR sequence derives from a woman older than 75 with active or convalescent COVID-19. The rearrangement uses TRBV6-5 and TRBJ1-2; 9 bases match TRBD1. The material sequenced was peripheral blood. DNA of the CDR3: TGTGCCAGCCAGGTCGAGGGGACAGGGTCTGGCTACACCTTC. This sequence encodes CASQVEGTGSGYTF.